A selection of T cell receptor beta chains follows, all from one sample in a study of blood T cells in healthy people across ages. Each CDR3 protein gets one entry after TCRdb re-called the 5' RACE reads with MiXCR. Seen here are over 1,500,000 distinct CDR3 sequences, more than 35% observed once, and the top ten hold about 23%. Sequenced sample: blood. All receptors derive from a human donor in good health. Both conserved end residues are trimmed from each CDR3. The D gene is left open where the match is weak.

.	TRBV2	TRBJ1-1	ASDRLMNTEAF
.	TRBV7-3	TRBJ2-3	ASSSQGPTDTQY
.	TRBV2	TRBJ2-3	ASAPGIDTDTQY
TRBD1	TRBV29-1	TRBJ2-3	SVGPSGGPTDTQY
.	TRBV2	TRBJ2-1	ASQELYSYNEQF
.	TRBV28	TRBJ1-1	ASSLGGRVNTEAF
.	TRBV20-1	TRBJ1-1	SAKMAEAF
TRBD2	TRBV29-1	TRBJ2-7	SAQTSGGSYEQY
TRBD2	TRBV7-9	TRBJ2-7	ASSRGLADLYEQY
TRBD1	TRBV3-1	TRBJ1-1	ASSQWDRGIPEAF
.	TRBV5-6	TRBJ2-1	ASSLGGFQGYNEQF
.	TRBV14	TRBJ2-3	ASSQDLDTDTQY
TRBD1	TRBV18	TRBJ2-7	ASSPSGGSETLY
.	TRBV3-1	.	ASSQQGLNKETQY
.	TRBV9	TRBJ1-2	ASSGGRTYGYT
.	TRBV29-1	TRBJ1-2	SVQGVRGYGYT
TRBD1	TRBV7-8	TRBJ1-2	ASSLTGQGVTYGYT
.	TRBV12-3/TRBV12-4	TRBJ1-3	ASSAERTGRYTIY
.	TRBV29-1	TRBJ1-5	SVQGTRNQPQH
.	TRBV28	TRBJ1-2	ASGQLGHYGYT
.	TRBV7-6	TRBJ1-1	ASSPGLLDVNTEAF
TRBD2	TRBV6-2/TRBV6-3	TRBJ2-1	ASDSSGGGYEQF
.	TRBV7-3	TRBJ2-7	ASSRTQSSYEQY
.	TRBV21-1	TRBJ1-6	ASSPIGHIGGSPLH
.	TRBV20-1	TRBJ2-1	SAMGGIGEQF
.	TRBV24-1	TRBJ1-5	ATSALQSVAQNQPQH
.	TRBV15	TRBJ2-1	ATSRGKGIRWNEQF
TRBD1	TRBV14	TRBJ1-2	ASSQDRANYGYT
.	TRBV7-2	TRBJ2-3	ASREVRETDTQY
TRBD1	TRBV6-6	TRBJ2-1	ASSRGGQASYNEQF
.	TRBV3-1	TRBJ1-2	ASSRLYRDTYGYT
.	TRBV7-9	TRBJ1-1	ASSQTAPEGTEAF
.	TRBV11-2	.	ANSLGLTSYEQY
.	TRBV6-6	TRBJ2-5	ASSYSQETQY
.	TRBV6-1	TRBJ2-7	ASSIGATSSYEQY
TRBD1	TRBV5-1	TRBJ1-1	ASSLGPGGSGTEAF
.	TRBV29-1	TRBJ2-5	SVEEGTWETQY
TRBD1	TRBV5-4	TRBJ1-4	ASSTRQGAGEKLF
TRBD2	TRBV4-2	TRBJ2-7	ASSQSIGLGTYEQY
.	TRBV15	.	AASRDRAAQGSYAYEQY
TRBD1	TRBV2	TRBJ1-2	ASRDTGGGYGYT
.	TRBV12-3/TRBV12-4	TRBJ2-2	ASSVVGLGTGELF
.	TRBV6-6	TRBJ2-1	ASTLGLVPYNEQF
.	TRBV6-5	TRBJ1-2	ASSYGNSNGYT
TRBD1	TRBV28	TRBJ2-7	ASSLLGGGGLDEQY
TRBD1	TRBV5-1	TRBJ1-1	ASSSGQGGMNTEAF
TRBD1	TRBV5-1	TRBJ1-1	ASSSGQGDEAF
.	TRBV5-1	TRBJ2-7	ASRRDSVSEQY
.	TRBV14	TRBJ1-2	ASSPQGSSGYT